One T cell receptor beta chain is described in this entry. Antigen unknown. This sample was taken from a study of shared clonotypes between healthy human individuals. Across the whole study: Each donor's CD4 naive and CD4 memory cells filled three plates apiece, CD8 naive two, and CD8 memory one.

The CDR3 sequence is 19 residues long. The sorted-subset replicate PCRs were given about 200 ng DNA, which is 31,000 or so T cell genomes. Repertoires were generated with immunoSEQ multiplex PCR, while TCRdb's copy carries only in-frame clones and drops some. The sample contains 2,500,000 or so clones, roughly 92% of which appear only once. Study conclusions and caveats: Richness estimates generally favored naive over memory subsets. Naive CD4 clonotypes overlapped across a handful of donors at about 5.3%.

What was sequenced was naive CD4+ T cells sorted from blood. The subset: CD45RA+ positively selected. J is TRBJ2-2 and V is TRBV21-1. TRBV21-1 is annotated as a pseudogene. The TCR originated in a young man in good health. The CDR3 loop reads CASSKGVCVAEGDTGELFF. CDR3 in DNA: TGTGCCAGCAGCAAAGGGGTTTGCGTAGCGGAGGGGGACACCGGGGAGCTGTTTTTT.